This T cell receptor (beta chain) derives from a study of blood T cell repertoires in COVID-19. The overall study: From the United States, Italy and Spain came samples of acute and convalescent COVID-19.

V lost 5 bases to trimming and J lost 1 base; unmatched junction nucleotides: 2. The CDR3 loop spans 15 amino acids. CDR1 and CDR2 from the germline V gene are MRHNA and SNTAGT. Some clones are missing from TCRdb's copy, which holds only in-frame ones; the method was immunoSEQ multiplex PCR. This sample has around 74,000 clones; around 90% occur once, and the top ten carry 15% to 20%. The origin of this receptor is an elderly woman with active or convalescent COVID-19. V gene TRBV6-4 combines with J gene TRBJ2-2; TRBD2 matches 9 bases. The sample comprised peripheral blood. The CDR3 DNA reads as TGTGCCAGCAGTCTTAGCGGGGGGAACACCGGGGAGCTGTTTTTT. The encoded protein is CASSLSGGNTGELFF.